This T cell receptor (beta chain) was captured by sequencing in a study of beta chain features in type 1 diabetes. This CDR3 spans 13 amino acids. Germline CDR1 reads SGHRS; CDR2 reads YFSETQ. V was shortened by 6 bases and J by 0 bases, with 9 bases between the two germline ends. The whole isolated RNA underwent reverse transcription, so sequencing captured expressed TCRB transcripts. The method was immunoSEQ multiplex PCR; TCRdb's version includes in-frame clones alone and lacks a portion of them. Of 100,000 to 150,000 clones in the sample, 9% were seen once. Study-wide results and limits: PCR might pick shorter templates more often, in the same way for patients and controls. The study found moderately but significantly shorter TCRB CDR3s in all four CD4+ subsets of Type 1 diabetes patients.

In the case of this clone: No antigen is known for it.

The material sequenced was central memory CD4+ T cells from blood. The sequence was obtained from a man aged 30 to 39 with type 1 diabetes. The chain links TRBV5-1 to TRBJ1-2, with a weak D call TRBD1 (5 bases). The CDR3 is CASTQGTNYGYTF. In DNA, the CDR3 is TGCGCCAGCACGCAGGGAACTAACTATGGCTACACCTTC.